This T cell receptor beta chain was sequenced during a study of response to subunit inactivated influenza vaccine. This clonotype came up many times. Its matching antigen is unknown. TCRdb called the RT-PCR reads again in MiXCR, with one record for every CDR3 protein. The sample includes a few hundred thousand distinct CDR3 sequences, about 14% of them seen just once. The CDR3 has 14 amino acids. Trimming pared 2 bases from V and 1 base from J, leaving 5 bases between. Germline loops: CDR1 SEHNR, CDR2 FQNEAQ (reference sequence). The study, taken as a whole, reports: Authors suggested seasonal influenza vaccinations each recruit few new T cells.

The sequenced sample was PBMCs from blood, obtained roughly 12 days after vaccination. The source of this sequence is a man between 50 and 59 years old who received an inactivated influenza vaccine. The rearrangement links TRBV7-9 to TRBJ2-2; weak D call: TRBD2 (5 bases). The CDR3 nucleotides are TGTGCCAGCAGCTTACGGGGGAACACCGGGGAGCTGTTTTTT. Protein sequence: CASSLRGNTGELFF.